The sequence of this T cell receptor beta chain was determined in a study of identical twins. This clonotype came up a few times. As yet, its antigen is unknown. The V segment lost 6 bases and the J segment 4 bases; nucleotides outside the gene matches: 5. Germline V CDR1 and CDR2: DFQATT, SNEGSKA (reference sequence). This CDR3 comprises 12 residues. A universal primer site was added by template switching, and unique molecular identifiers were carried by the cDNA. In TCRdb, the 5' RACE reads were re-called with MiXCR into one record per CDR3 protein. Here the sample spans fewer than 250,000 distinct CDR3 sequences, approximately 6.8% being singletons. Study observations and caveats: Invariant populations such as MAIT and iNKT cells could partly muddle zero-insertion analyses. Out-of-frame beta chain sequences displayed weaker excess sharing between twins.

These same data were also listed under a study on yellow fever vaccine responses in identical twins.

The receptor was derived from a woman aged 18-29 years in good health. The chain combines TRBV20-1 with TRBJ2-7; 8 positions agree with TRBD2. Sequenced: CD8+ T cells sorted from blood. The DNA for the CDR3 is TGCAGTGCCCCGGGACTAGGTTACGAGCAGTACTTC. It yields the protein CSAPGLGYEQYF.